One and the same sample provided the 30 T cell receptor beta chains below, sequenced in a study of long-term antiretroviral therapy in people with HIV. This was the immunoSEQ v3.0 assay at survey level. Sequencing was performed with immunoSEQ multiplex PCR; in TCRdb, only in-frame clones are kept and a portion is missing. Of about 35,000 clones in the sample, approximately 85% were seen once. Sequences were derived from unsorted PBMCs, sampled 2.2 years after starting antiretroviral therapy. These receptors were obtained from a man younger than 35 with HIV.

The rearrangement joins TRBV19 to TRBJ1-1; 8 bases fit TRBD1. Germline CDR1 and CDR2: LNHDA and SQIVND (reference sequence). This CDR3 contains 15 residues. The junction had 11 bases not matched to a gene; V was cut back by 7 bases and J by 4 bases. CDR3 DNA: TGTGCCAGTACCGACAGGGGTGGGGGAAGCACTGAAGCTTTCTTT. The encoded protein is CASTDRGGGSTEAFF.

V gene TRBV29-1 combines with J gene TRBJ1-1; D unresolved. The CDR3 is 12 amino acids. Germline V lookup: CDR1 SQVTM, CDR2 ANQGSEA. Trimming cost V 2 bases and J 10 bases, with 14 bases left between them. The CDR3 nucleotides read TGCAGCGTTGAACCTCCGGAGGGAGGAGCTTTCTTT. This codes for CSVEPPEGGAFF.

CDR3 protein: CASSPFGLAGYNEQFF. The CDR3 bases are TGCGCCAGCAGCCCCTTTGGACTAGCGGGATACAATGAGCAGTTCTTC. This chain connects TRBV5-1 to TRBJ2-1; 12 bases match TRBD2. The CDR3 has 16 amino acids. V shed 4 bases and J 4 bases; nucleotides not matched to a gene: 6. CDR1 SGHRS and CDR2 YFSETQ come from the germline V gene.

V gene TRBV25-1 combines with J gene TRBJ2-2, with D tentatively TRBD1 (5 bases). Germline assignment: CDR1 MGHDK and CDR2 SYGVNS. With 3 bases removed from V and 3 bases from J, the gap between germline ends came to 8 bases. The CDR3 is 14 amino acids. CDR3 nucleotide sequence: TGTGCCAGCAGTGACAGGGCGGACACCGGGGAGCTGTTTTTT. Protein: CASSDRADTGELFF. Based on the CDR3 plus reference TRBV25-1 and TRBJ2-2, the full variable domain is EADIYQTPRYLVIGTGKKITLECSQTMGHDKMYWYQQDPGMELHLIHYSYGVNSTEKGDLSSESTVSRIRTEHFPLTLESARPSHTSQYLCASSDRADTGELFFGEGSRLTVL.

The rearrangement links TRBV10-3 to TRBJ2-2, with D perhaps TRBD1 or TRBD2 (5 bases each). Per germline, CDR1 ENHRY and CDR2 SYGVKD. The CDR3 spans 14 residues. Trimming took 7 bases from V and 0 from J, leaving 9 bases between them. Written as DNA, the CDR3 is TGTGCCATCACCAGGGACCCGAACACCGGGGAGCTGTTTTTT. Protein: CAITRDPNTGELFF.

J is TRBJ2-2 and V is TRBV27; no definite D call. V lost 5 bases and J lost 0, with 13 bases in between. Germline V gene lookup returns CDR1 MNHEY and CDR2 SMNVEV (reference sequence). The CDR3 contains 16 residues. The CDR3 reads CASSRIWQTNTGELFF. The CDR3 DNA sequence: TGTGCCAGCAGTCGAATCTGGCAGACGAACACCGGGGAGCTGTTTTTT.

The chain carries TRBV9 and TRBJ2-1, with D possibly matching TRBD1 (6 bases). Trimming took off 6 bases at V and 1 base at J, with 11 bases between the two ends. Germline assignment: CDR1 SGDLS and CDR2 YYNGEE. CDR3 length: 14 residues. The CDR3 DNA sequence: TGTGCCAGCAATACAGGGCCATCCTACAATGAGCAGTTCTTC. It encodes CASNTGPSYNEQFF.

This clone was seen more than once but under ten times. This chain connects TRBV6-6 to TRBJ1-2; TRBD1 might be the D (6 bases). The CDR3 has 10 residues. Germline assignment: CDR1 MNHNY and CDR2 SVGAGI (reference sequence). CDR3 protein: CASGDYGYTF. The CDR3 nucleotides read TGTGCTTCAGGGGACTATGGCTACACCTTC.

V and J are TRBV11-3 and TRBJ2-1; the D gene is possibly TRBD1 (7 bases). Germline V gene lookup returns CDR1 SGHNT and CDR2 YENEEA. V lost 1 base and J lost 9, with 16 bases in between. The CDR3 contains 15 residues. Here the CDR3 DNA reads TGTGCCAGCAGCTTAGGATTCGGAGGGGGCGGTGAGCAGTTCTTC. As protein: CASSLGFGGGGEQFF.

This clone has a single count. V gene TRBV4-1 combines with J gene TRBJ2-1; D is tentatively TRBD1 or TRBD2 (5 bases each). CDR3 size: 13 residues. Germline V gene sequence: CDR1 MGHRA, CDR2 YSYEKL. Trimming cost V 4 bases and J 9 bases, with 13 bases left between them. CDR3: CASSPPGAAEQFF. The CDR3, as DNA: TGCGCCAGCAGCCCCCCCGGGGCGGCTGAGCAGTTCTTC.

The table lists this clone with a count of one. The chain recombines TRBV4-1 with TRBJ2-7; no definite D call. Germline CDR1 and CDR2: MGHRA and YSYEKL. CDR3 length: 16 amino acids. Trimming shortened V by 1 base and J by 0 bases, and 13 bases separated the two germline ends. CDR3 sequence: CASSQGPLGTSYEQYF. In nucleotides, the CDR3 is TGCGCCAGCAGCCAAGGGCCGCTGGGAACCTCCTACGAGCAGTACTTC.

The V and J genes are TRBV27 and TRBJ2-7; 7 nucleotides align to TRBD2. This CDR3 is built from 13 residues. The V and J ends lost 4 bases and 6 bases, in that order; junction bases with no gene match: 6. The V gene's germline CDR1 is MNHEY and CDR2 SMNVEV (reference sequence). DNA of the CDR3: TGTGCCAGCAGTTACAGCGGGAAGGTCGAGCAGTACTTC. Translated: CASSYSGKVEQYF.

This clone was counted only a few times. The chain recombines TRBV6-1 with TRBJ1-2, with TRBD1 identical over 8 bases. J was trimmed by 3 bases and V by 1 base; bases with no gene match: 4. Germline V lookup: CDR1 MNHNS, CDR2 SASEGT. The CDR3 loop spans 15 amino acids. CDR3 protein: CASSEDYRGDYGYTF. The DNA of the CDR3 is TGTGCCAGCAGTGAAGACTACAGGGGGGACTATGGCTACACCTTC.

This chain links TRBV6-4 with TRBJ1-5; tentatively, D is TRBD1 (5 bases). Germline lookup yields CDR1 MRHNA and CDR2 SNTAGT. V lost 3 bases to trimming and J lost 2 bases, with 8 bases between them. The CDR3 has 14 residues. CDR3 in amino acids: CASSEGVGNQPQHF. The CDR3 DNA is TGTGCCAGCAGTGAAGGGGTGGGCAATCAGCCCCAGCATTTT.

V is TRBV28 and J is TRBJ1-2; no clear D gene. V gave up 2 bases and J gave up 4 bases, with 5 bases separating them. The germline V gene has CDR1 MDHEN and CDR2 SYDVKM. The CDR3 spans 12 residues. This chain's CDR3 is CASSLRLYGYTF. The CDR3 nucleotides are TGTGCCAGCAGTTTACGGCTCTATGGCTACACCTTC.

The V and J genes are TRBV28 and TRBJ1-2; tentative D call: TRBD1 (6 bases). V lost 4 bases and J 0 bases, leaving 12 bases between the germline ends. Germline CDR1 reads MDHEN; CDR2 reads SYDVKM. The CDR3 extends over 15 amino acids. CDR3 protein: CASSSSRGANYGYTF. DNA for the CDR3: TGTGCCAGCAGTTCATCCAGGGGTGCTAACTATGGCTACACCTTC.

This clone was detected a few times. This chain uses TRBV4-3 with TRBJ1-1, with 7 positions matching TRBD1. CDR3 size: 14 residues. V lost 2 bases to trimming and J lost 6 bases; unmatched junction nucleotides: 6. CDR1 is LGHNA, CDR2 YSLEER, per germline. CDR3 nucleotide sequence: TGCGCCAGCAGCCAATCACAGGGGAGGGCTGAAGCTTTCTTT. Translated, it gives CASSQSQGRAEAFF.

J is TRBJ1-1 and V is TRBV18, with D unclear. The germline CDR1 and CDR2 sequences are KGHSH and LQKENI. This CDR3 has 14 amino acids. The ends were cut back, 5 bases at V and 5 bases at J, with 15 bases in the middle. The CDR3 bases are TGTGCCAGCTCAACCTGGCAACGGGAGACTGAAGCTTTCTTT. Translation: CASSTWQRETEAFF.

This rearrangement joins TRBV11-3 to TRBJ2-1; 9 positions agree with TRBD2. This CDR3 comprises 14 residues. Trimming removed 3 bases from V and 9 bases from J; junction bases left unmatched: 6. CDR1 SGHNT and CDR2 YENEEA come from the germline V gene. The chain's CDR3 is CASSFSGSSIEQFF. The CDR3 bases are TGTGCCAGCAGCTTTAGCGGGAGCTCGATTGAGCAGTTCTTC. Combining the CDR3 with reference TRBV11-3 and TRBJ2-1 gives the whole variable domain EAGVVQSPRYKIIEKKQPVAFWCNPISGHNTLYWYLQNLGQGPELLIRYENEEAVDDSQLPKDRFSAERLKGVDSTLKIQPAELGDSAVYLCASSFSGSSIEQFFGPGTRLTVL.

V gene TRBV9 combines with J gene TRBJ2-1; D perhaps matches TRBD1 (6 bases). V shed 3 bases and J shed 8 bases, with 21 bases lying between them. Germline V gene data show CDR1 as SGDLS and CDR2 as YYNGEE. The CDR3 has 16 amino acids. CDR3 bases: TGTGCCAGCAGCGCCGCCGGGACAAGCTCCCTCGATGAGCAGTTCTTC. Protein sequence: CASSAAGTSSLDEQFF.

This clone was observed once. The V call is TRBV9, the J call TRBJ1-5; 8 bases match TRBD1. With 1 base clipped from V and 8 bases from J, the junction kept 5 bases outside the gene matches. CDR1 is SGDLS, CDR2 YYNGEE, per germline. The CDR3 is 14 amino acids. The CDR3: CASSVTGGGEPQHF. As DNA, the CDR3 is TGTGCCAGCAGCGTAACAGGGGGTGGAGAGCCCCAGCATTTT.

The chain is built from TRBV18 and TRBJ2-7; unclear D gene. In germline, CDR1 is KGHSH, CDR2 LQKENI. V was trimmed by 1 base and J by 2 bases, leaving 6 bases between them. CDR3 length: 13 amino acids. The CDR3 sequence is CASSPQIAYEQYF. In nucleotides, the CDR3 is TGTGCCAGCTCACCACAGATAGCCTACGAGCAGTACTTC.

The CDR3 bases are TGTGCCAGCTCACCACCGCTAGCGGGGGACCACTCCGGGGAGCTGTTTTTT. The encoded protein is CASSPPLAGDHSGELFF. This chain joins TRBV18 and TRBJ2-2; 10 bases are a match to TRBD2. The V segment lost 0 bases and the J segment 6 bases; nucleotides outside the gene matches: 7. This CDR3 is built from 17 residues. The germline CDR1 and CDR2 sequences are KGHSH and LQKENI.

The chain links TRBV29-1 to TRBJ2-5; no firm D call. The germline gives CDR1 SQVTM, CDR2 ANQGSEA. The CDR3 covers 12 residues. The germline V and J ends were trimmed by 4 bases and 0 bases, with 6 bases remaining between them. CDR3 sequence reads: CSVAGHQETQYF. As DNA, the CDR3 is TGCAGCGTTGCTGGACACCAAGAGACCCAGTACTTC.

The chain uses TRBV18 and TRBJ2-5; D not resolved. Germline-derived CDR1 and CDR2 are KGHSH and LQKENI. The CDR3 contains 12 residues. V lost 0 bases and J lost 4, with 3 bases in between. The CDR3 DNA is TGTGCCAGCTCACCACCGCTAGAGACCCAGTACTTC. As protein: CASSPPLETQYF.

V usage is TRBV5-5 and J usage is TRBJ2-5; 10 bases map to TRBD2. Germline V lookup: CDR1 SGHKS, CDR2 YYEKEE (reference sequence). J was trimmed by 4 bases and V by 1 base; bases with no gene match: 4. This CDR3 spans 15 amino acids. The CDR3 sequence: CASSLPAGGRETQYF. The CDR3 DNA reads as TGTGCCAGCAGCTTGCCAGCGGGGGGGCGAGAGACCCAGTACTTC.

CDR3 DNA: TGTGCCAGCAGTGAAGTGGGAGGAAACACCATATATTTT. Its protein product is CASSEVGGNTIYF. V gene TRBV6-1 combines with J gene TRBJ1-3, with D unclear. This CDR3 is built from 13 residues. V was pared by 1 base and J by 4 bases, with 5 bases between. Germline V CDR1 and CDR2: MNHNS, SASEGT.

This clone has more than one count but fewer than ten. This chain connects TRBV28 to TRBJ1-5; D remains ambiguous. The V end lost 6 bases, the J end lost 7 bases, and 13 bases lay between the germline ends. CDR1 is MDHEN and CDR2 is SYDVKM in the germline V gene. The CDR3 has 13 residues. CDR3: CASRWAPDQPQHF. The CDR3 DNA is TGTGCCAGCAGATGGGCCCCGGACCAGCCCCAGCATTTT.

This rearrangement joins TRBV7-9 to TRBJ1-1; D remains unclear. V was cut by 3 bases and J by 7 bases, with 6 bases left in between. This CDR3 region has 11 residues. Germline loops: CDR1 SEHNR, CDR2 FQNEAQ (reference sequence). The CDR3 loop is CASSLAVEAFF. For the CDR3, the DNA is TGTGCCAGCAGCTTGGCTGTTGAAGCTTTCTTT.

CDR3 sequence: CASSAPFGGSYGYTF. The CDR3 coding sequence is TGTGCCAGCAGTGCTCCCTTCGGAGGTAGCTATGGCTACACCTTC. This chain uses TRBV2 with TRBJ1-2; D call uncertain. CDR1 is SNHLY and CDR2 is FYNNEI in the germline V gene. Deletions cut 4 bases from V and 4 bases from J, with 16 bases between. The CDR3 contains 15 residues.